Listed below are T cell receptor beta chains from one sample, sequenced in a study of CXCR3-negative and CXCR3-positive naive CD8 T cells. TCRdb reworked the 5' RACE reads into one entry per CDR3 protein, no DNA. The listing contains fewer than 9,500 distinct CDR3 sequences. The sequencing sample was made of naive CXCR3- CD8+ T cells from blood. These receptors came from a human donor in good health. Some clones in this sample may be carry-over from other donors' samples. CDR3s include the opening cysteine and the closing phenylalanine or tryptophan. Fields, in order: clone size, J gene, V gene, CDR3 protein. The size field is filled for only some rows; it gives once, few, many or a size class.

clone size: medium-sized
J gene: TRBJ2-2
V gene: TRBV28
CDR3 protein: CASSLRQNTGELFF

clone size: medium-sized
J gene: TRBJ2-3
V gene: TRBV29-1
CDR3 protein: CSVEGTEYSTDTQYF

clone size: .
J gene: TRBJ2-5
V gene: TRBV6-5
CDR3 protein: CASSSGLGETQYF

clone size: .
J gene: TRBJ2-3
V gene: TRBV29-1
CDR3 protein: CSVAPGIATDTQYF

clone size: medium-sized
J gene: TRBJ1-5
V gene: TRBV6-2/TRBV6-3
CDR3 protein: CASSQAGTGGRSNQPQHF

clone size: .
J gene: TRBJ2-7
V gene: TRBV29-1
CDR3 protein: CSARGPYGQYF

clone size: .
J gene: TRBJ1-1
V gene: TRBV10-3
CDR3 protein: CAISEGQLNTEAFF

clone size: .
J gene: TRBJ2-3
V gene: TRBV28
CDR3 protein: CASSSRTSGTFTDTKYF

clone size: medium-sized
J gene: TRBJ2-3
V gene: TRBV20-1
CDR3 protein: CSARYDGRSTDTQYF

clone size: medium-sized
J gene: TRBJ2-1
V gene: TRBV12-5
CDR3 protein: CASGIGLAGPPSYNEQFF